This TCR beta chain was captured by sequencing in a study of beta chain features in type 1 diabetes. Study summary: Analysis included 100 million to 140 million sorted cells drawn from all samples.

Germline lookup yields CDR1 SGHAT and CDR2 FQNNGV. This CDR3 spans 18 amino acids. The junction had 15 bases not matched to a gene; V was cut back by 5 bases and J by 3 bases. The isolated RNA, all of it, was reverse transcribed, so expressed TCRB transcripts were what got sequenced. Sequenced by immunoSEQ multiplex PCR; TCRdb stores in-frame clones only, minus some. The table shows approximately 37,000 clones, with over 45% occurring only once. Study-level results: Compared to healthy donors, patients appeared to have naive, central memory and Treg TCRB repertoires that were more alike.

Every single donor gave one heparinised blood draw, and these averaged about 110 mL. In regard to this clone: What it binds is not known.

This receptor was identified in a woman aged 18-29 years in good health. The chain recombines TRBV11-2 with TRBJ2-7; TRBD1 matches at 11 bases. The sequencing sample was made of central memory CD4+ T cells from blood. CDR3 nucleotides: TGTGCCAGCAGCCCCCTGGACAGGGGGCGCGGAAAGGACTACGAGCAGTACTTC. Protein: CASSPLDRGRGKDYEQYF.